Listed here is a single TCR beta chain. The target antigen is unknown. This specimen belongs to a study of T-cell memory formation after mild COVID-19. V was shortened by 5 bases and J by 5 bases, with 12 bases between the two germline ends. There are 14 residues in the CDR3. CDR1 LNHNV and CDR2 YYDKDF come from the germline V gene (reference sequence). The study, taken as a whole, reports: Day 15 to 85 contractors were CD4/CD8 balanced; later expanders leaned CD4+. Confirmation was lacking for SARS-CoV-2 specificity of second-wave clones that peaked on day 37.

TCRdb recomputed calls from the 5' RACE reads with MiXCR, one row per CDR3 protein. The table includes 530,000 or so distinct CDR3 sequences, 17% detected once. The material sequenced was PBMCs or a T cell subset sorted from them (not recorded which). The TCR was taken from an adult woman who had mild COVID-19 (a few samples of this study predate the infection). Cell type and time point are not known. This rearrangement joins TRBV15 to TRBJ2-2, with D perhaps TRBD1 (6 bases). CDR3 bases: TGTGCCACCAGCCTCGACAGGAAGACCGGGGAGCTGTTTTTT. As protein: CATSLDRKTGELFF. Using reference TRBV15 and TRBJ2-2 for the parts outside the CDR3, the full variable domain is DAMVIQNPRYQVTQFGKPVTLSCSQTLNHNVMYWYQQKSSQAPKLLFHYYDKDFNNEADTPDNFQSRRPNTSFCFLDIRSPGLGDTAMYLCATSLDRKTGELFFGEGSRLTVL.